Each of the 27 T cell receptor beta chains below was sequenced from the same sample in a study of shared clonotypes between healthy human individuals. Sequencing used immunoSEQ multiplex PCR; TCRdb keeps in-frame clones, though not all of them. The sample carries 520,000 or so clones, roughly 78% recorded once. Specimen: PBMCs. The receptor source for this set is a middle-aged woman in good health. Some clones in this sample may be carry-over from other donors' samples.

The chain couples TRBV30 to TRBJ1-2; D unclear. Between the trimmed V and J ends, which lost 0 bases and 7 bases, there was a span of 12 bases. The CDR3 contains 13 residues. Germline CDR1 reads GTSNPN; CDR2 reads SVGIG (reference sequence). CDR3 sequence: CAWSVLAYGGYTF. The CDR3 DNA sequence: TGTGCCTGGAGTGTATTGGCCTATGGTGGCTACACCTTC.

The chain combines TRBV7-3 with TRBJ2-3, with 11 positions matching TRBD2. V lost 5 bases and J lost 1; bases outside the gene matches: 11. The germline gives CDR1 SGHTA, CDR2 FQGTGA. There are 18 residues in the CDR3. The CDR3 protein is CASSPSGRLRGGTDTQYF. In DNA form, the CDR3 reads TGTGCCAGCAGCCCTAGCGGGAGGTTGAGAGGTGGCACAGATACGCAGTATTTT.

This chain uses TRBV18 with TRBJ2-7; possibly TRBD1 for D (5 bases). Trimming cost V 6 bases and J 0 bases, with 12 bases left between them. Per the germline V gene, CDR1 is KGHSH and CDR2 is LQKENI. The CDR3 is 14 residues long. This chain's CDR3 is CASSRRDSSYEQYF. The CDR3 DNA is TGTGCCAGCTCGCGTAGAGACAGCTCCTACGAGCAGTACTTC. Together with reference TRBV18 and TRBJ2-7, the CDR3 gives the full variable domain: NAGVMQNPRHLVRRRGQEARLRCSPMKGHSHVYWYRQLPEEGLKFMVYLQKENIIDESGMPKERFSAEFPKEGPSILRIQQVVRGDSAAYFCASSRRDSSYEQYFGPGTRLTVT.

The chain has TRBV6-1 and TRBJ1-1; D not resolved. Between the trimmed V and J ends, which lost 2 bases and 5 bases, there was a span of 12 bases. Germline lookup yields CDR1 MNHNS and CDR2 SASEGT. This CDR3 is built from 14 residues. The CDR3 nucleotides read TGTGCCAGCAGTGAATGGGGAGGGCGGACTGAAGCTTTCTTT. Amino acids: CASSEWGGRTEAFF.

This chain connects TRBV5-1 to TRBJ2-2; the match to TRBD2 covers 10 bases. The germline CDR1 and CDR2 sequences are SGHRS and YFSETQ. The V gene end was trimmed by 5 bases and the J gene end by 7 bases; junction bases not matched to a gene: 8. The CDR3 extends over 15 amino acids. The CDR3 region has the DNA TGCGCCAGCAGTTCTAGCGGGAGAGAGTACGGGGAGCTGTTTTTT. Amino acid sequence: CASSSSGREYGELFF.

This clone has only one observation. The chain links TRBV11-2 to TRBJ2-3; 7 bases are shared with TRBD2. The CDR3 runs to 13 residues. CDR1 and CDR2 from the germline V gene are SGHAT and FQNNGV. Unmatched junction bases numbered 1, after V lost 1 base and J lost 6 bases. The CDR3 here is CASSLAGGDTQYF. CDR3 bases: TGTGCCAGCAGCTTAGCCGGGGGGGATACGCAGTATTTT.

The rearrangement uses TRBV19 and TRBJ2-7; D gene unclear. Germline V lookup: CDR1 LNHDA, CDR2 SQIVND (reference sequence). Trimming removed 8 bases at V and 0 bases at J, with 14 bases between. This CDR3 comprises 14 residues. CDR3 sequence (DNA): TGTGCCAGTCGTCGCACCACAACCTCCTACGAGCAGTACTTC. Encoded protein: CASRRTTTSYEQYF. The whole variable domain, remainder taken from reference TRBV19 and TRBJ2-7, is DGGITQSPKYLFRKEGQNVTLSCEQNLNHDAMYWYRQDPGQGLRLIYYSQIVNDFQKGDIAEGYSVSREKKESFPLTVTSAQKNPTAFYLCASRRTTTSYEQYFGPGTRLTVT.

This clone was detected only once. The chain's CDR3 is CASSSPGQGVGETQYF. The DNA for the CDR3 is TGTGCCAGCAGTTCGCCGGGACAGGGGGTCGGGGAGACCCAGTACTTC. The genes are TRBV28 and TRBJ2-5, with TRBD1 matching over 11 bases. V was pared by 4 bases and J by 5 bases, with 9 bases of the junction left unmatched. The germline V gene has CDR1 MDHEN and CDR2 SYDVKM. The CDR3 covers 16 residues.

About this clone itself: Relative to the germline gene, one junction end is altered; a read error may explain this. The CDR3 sequence: CASSPSIGTETQYF. As DNA, the CDR3 is TGTGCCAGCAGCCCCTCCATTGGCACAGAAACGCAGTATTTT. The chain employs TRBV16 and TRBJ2-3; D is unclear. Germline CDR1 reads KGHSY; CDR2 reads FQNENV. This CDR3 has 14 amino acids. Supplemented by reference TRBV16 and TRBJ2-3, the full variable domain reads GEEVAQTPKHLVRGEGQKAKLYCAPIKGHSYVFWYQQVLKNEFKFLISFQNENVFDETGMPKERFSAKCLPNSPCSLEIQATKLEDSAVYFCASSPSIGTETQYFGPGTRLTVL.

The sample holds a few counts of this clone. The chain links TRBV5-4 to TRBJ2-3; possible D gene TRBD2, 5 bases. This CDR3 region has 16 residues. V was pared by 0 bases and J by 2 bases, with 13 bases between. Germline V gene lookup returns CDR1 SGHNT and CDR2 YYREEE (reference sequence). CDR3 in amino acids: CASSLGGFAPTDTQYF. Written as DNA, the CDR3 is TGTGCCAGCAGCTTGGGAGGGTTCGCGCCCACAGATACGCAGTATTTT.

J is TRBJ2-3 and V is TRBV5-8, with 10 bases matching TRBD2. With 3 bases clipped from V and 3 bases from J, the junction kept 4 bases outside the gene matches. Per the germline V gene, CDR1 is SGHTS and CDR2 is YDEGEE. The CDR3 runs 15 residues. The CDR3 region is CASSWLAGVTDTQYF. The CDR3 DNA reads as TGTGCCAGCAGCTGGCTAGCGGGAGTTACAGATACGCAGTATTTT.

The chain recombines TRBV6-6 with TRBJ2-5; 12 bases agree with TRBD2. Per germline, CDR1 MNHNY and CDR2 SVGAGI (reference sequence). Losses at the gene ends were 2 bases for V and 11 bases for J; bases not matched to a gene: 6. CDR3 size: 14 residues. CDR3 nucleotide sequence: TGTGCCAGCAGTTACGGGACTAGCGGGTTTAAGCAGTACTTC. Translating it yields CASSYGTSGFKQYF.

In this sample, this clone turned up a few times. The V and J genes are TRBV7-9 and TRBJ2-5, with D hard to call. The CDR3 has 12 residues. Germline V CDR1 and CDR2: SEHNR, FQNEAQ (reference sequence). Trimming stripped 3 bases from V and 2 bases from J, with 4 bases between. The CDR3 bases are TGTGCCAGCAGCTTGCCGCAAGAGACCCAGTACTTC. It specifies CASSLPQETQYF. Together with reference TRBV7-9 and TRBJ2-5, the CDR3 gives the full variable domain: DTGVSQNPRHKITKRGQNVTFRCDPISEHNRLYWYRQTLGQGPEFLTYFQNEAQLEKSRLLSDRFSAERPKGSFSTLEIQRTEQGDSAMYLCASSLPQETQYFGPGTRLLVL.

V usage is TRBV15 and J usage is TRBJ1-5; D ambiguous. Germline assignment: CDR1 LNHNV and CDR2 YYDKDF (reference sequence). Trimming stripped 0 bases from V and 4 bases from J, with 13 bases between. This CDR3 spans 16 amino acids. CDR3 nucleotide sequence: TGTGCCACCAGCAGAGAGCGGACGGAACTAAATCAGCCCCAGCATTTT. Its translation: CATSRERTELNQPQHF. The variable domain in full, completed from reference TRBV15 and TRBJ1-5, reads DAMVIQNPRYQVTQFGKPVTLSCSQTLNHNVMYWYQQKSSQAPKLLFHYYDKDFNNEADTPDNFQSRRPNTSFCFLDIRSPGLGDTAMYLCATSRERTELNQPQHFGDGTRLSIL.

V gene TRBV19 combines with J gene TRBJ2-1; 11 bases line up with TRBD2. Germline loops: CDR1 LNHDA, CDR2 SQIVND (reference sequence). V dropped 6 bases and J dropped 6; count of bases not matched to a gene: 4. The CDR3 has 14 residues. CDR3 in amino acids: CASRVAGGINEQFF. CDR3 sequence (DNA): TGTGCCAGTAGGGTAGCGGGAGGGATCAATGAGCAGTTCTTC.

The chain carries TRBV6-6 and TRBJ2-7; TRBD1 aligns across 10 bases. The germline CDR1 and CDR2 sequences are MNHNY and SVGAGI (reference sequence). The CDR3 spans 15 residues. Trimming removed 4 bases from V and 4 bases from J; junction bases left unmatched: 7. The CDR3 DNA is TGTGCCAGCAGTTTGACCGGGACAGGGGTATACGAGCAGTACTTC. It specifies CASSLTGTGVYEQYF.

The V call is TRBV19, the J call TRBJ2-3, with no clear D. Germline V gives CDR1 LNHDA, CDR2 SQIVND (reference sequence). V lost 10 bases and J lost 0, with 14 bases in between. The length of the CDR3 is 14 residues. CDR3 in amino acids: CATKMSLSTDTQYF. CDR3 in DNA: TGTGCCACCAAAATGAGTTTGAGCACAGATACGCAGTATTTT.

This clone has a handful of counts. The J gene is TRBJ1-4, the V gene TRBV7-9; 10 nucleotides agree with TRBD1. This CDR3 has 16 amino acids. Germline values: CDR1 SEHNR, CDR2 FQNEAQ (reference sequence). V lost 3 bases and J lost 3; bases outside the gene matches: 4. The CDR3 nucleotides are TGTGCCAGCAGCTTTAGGACAGGGGGAGCTAATGAAAAACTGTTTTTT. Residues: CASSFRTGGANEKLFF.

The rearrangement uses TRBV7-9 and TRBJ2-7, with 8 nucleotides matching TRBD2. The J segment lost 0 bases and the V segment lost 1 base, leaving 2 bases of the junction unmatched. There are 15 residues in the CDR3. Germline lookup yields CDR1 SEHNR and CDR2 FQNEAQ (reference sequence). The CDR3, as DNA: TGTGCCAGCAGCTTAGTAGCGGGGAGCTCCTACGAGCAGTACTTC. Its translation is CASSLVAGSSYEQYF.

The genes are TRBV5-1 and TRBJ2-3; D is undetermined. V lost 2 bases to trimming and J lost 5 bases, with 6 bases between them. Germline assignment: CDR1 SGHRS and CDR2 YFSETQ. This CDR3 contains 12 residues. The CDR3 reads CASSLLLDTQYF. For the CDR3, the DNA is TGCGCCAGCAGCTTATTACTAGATACGCAGTATTTT.

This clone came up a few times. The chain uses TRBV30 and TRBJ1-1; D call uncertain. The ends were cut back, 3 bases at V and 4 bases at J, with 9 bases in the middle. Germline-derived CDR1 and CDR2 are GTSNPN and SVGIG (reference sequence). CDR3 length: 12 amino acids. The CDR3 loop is CAWSPHGTEAFF. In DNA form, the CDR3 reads TGTGCCTGGAGCCCACATGGCACTGAAGCTTTCTTT. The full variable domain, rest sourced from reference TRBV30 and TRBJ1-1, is SQTIHQWPATLVQPVGSPLSLECTVEGTSNPNLYWYRQAAGRGLQLLFYSVGIGQISSEVPQNLSASRPQDRQFILSSKKLLLSDSGFYLCAWSPHGTEAFFGQGTRLTVV.

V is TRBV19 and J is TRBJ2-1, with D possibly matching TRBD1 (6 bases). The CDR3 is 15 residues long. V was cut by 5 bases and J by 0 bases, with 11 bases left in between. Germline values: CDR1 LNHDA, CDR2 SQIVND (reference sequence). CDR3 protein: CASSVGHYSYNEQFF. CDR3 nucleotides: TGTGCCAGTAGTGTGGGACATTACTCCTACAATGAGCAGTTCTTC. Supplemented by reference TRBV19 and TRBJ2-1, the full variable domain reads DGGITQSPKYLFRKEGQNVTLSCEQNLNHDAMYWYRQDPGQGLRLIYYSQIVNDFQKGDIAEGYSVSREKKESFPLTVTSAQKNPTAFYLCASSVGHYSYNEQFFGPGTRLTVL.

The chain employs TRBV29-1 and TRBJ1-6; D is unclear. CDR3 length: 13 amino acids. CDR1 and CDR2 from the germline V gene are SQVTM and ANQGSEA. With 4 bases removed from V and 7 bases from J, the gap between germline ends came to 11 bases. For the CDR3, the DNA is TGCAGCGTTGGAGAAGGGCAAAATTCACCCCTCCACTTT. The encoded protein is CSVGEGQNSPLHF.

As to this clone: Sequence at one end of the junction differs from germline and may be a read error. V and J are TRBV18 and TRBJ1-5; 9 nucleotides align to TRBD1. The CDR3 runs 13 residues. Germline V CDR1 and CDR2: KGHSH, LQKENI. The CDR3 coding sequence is TGTGCCAGCTCACCCCCCACCCGGACAGGGGTTTATTTT. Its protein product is CASSPPTRTGVYF.

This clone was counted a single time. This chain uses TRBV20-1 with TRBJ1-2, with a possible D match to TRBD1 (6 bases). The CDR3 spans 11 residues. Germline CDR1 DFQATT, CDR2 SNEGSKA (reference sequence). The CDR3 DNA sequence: TGCATCCACACGGGACAAACTGGCTACACCTTC. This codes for CIHTGQTGYTF.

The CDR3 loop is CASSQGGAGGNEQFF. CDR3 coding DNA: TGTGCCAGCAGCCAAGGGGGGGCCGGAGGTAATGAGCAGTTCTTC. The V and J genes are TRBV4-2 and TRBJ2-1; D may be TRBD1 or TRBD2 (6 bases each). This CDR3 has 15 amino acids. Trimming stripped 1 base from V and 7 bases from J, with 14 bases between. Germline V gene data show CDR1 as LGHNA and CDR2 as YNFKEQ.

DNA for the CDR3: TGTGCCAGCAGCTCCCCTGGGGGGCAGATCTACGAGCAGTACTTC. Its translation is CASSSPGGQIYEQYF. The chain combines TRBV5-5 with TRBJ2-7, with D perhaps matching TRBD1 or TRBD2 (6 bases each). CDR3 length equals 15 residues. Trimming removed 3 bases at V and 3 bases at J, with 16 bases between. Germline V lookup: CDR1 SGHKS, CDR2 YYEKEE (reference sequence). The complete variable domain, with remaining parts taken from reference TRBV5-5 and TRBJ2-7, reads DAGVTQSPTHLIKTRGQQVTLRCSPISGHKSVSWYQQVLGQGPQFIFQYYEKEERGRGNFPDRFSARQFPNYSSELNVNALLLGDSALYLCASSSPGGQIYEQYFGPGTRLTVT.